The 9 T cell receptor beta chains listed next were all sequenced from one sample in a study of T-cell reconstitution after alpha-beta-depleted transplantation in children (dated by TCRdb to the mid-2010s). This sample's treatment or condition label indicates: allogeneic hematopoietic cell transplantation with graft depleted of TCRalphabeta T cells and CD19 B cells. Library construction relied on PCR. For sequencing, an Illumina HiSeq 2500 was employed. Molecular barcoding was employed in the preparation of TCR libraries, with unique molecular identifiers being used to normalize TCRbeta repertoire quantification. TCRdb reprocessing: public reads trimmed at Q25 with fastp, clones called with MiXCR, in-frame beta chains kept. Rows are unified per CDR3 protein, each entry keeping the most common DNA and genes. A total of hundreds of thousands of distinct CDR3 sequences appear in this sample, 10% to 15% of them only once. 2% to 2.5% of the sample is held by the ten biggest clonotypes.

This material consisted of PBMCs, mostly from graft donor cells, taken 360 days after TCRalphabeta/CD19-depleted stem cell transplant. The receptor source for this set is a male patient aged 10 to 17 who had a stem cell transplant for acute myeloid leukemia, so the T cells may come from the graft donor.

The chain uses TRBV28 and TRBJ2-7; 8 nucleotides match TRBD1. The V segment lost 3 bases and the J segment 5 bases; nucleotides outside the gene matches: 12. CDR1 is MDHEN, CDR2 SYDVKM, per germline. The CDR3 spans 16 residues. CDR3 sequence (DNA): TGTGCCAGCAGTTTTTTGGGAGACAGGGGTTCCCACGAGCAGTACTTC. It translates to CASSFLGDRGSHEQYF.

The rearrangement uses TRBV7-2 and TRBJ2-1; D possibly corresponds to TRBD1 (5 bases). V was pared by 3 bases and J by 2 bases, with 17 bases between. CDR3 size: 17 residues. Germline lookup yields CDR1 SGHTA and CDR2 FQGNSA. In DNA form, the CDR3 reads TGTGCCAGCAGCTTGGCGGACATCCCTTCAACCTACAATGAGCAGTTCTTC. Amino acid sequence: CASSLADIPSTYNEQFF.

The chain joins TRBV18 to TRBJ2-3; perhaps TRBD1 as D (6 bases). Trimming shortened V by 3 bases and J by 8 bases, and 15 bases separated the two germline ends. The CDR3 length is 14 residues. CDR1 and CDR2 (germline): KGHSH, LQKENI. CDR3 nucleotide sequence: TGTGCCAGCTCACCTGTGCAGGCACAGGGTACGCAGTATTTT. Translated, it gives CASSPVQAQGTQYF.

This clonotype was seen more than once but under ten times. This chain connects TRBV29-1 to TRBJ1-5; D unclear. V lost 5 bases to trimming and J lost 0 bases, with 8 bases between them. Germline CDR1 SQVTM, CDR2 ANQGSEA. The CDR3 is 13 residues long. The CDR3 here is CSVFVNSNQPQHF. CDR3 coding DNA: TGCAGCGTTTTCGTAAATAGCAATCAGCCCCAGCATTTT.

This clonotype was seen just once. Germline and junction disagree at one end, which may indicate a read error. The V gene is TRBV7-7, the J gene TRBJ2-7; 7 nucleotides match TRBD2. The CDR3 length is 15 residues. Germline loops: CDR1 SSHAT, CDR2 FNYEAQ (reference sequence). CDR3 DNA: TGTGCTAGCAGCTTAGAACCTAGCGGTCTATACGAGCAGTACTTC. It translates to CASSLEPSGLYEQYF. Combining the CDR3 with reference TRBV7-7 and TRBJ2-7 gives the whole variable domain GAGVSQSPRYKVTKRGQDVTLRCDPISSHATLYWYQQALGQGPEFLTYFNYEAQPDKSGLPSDRFSAERPEGSISTLTIQRTEQRDSAMYRCASSLEPSGLYEQYFGPGTRLTVT.

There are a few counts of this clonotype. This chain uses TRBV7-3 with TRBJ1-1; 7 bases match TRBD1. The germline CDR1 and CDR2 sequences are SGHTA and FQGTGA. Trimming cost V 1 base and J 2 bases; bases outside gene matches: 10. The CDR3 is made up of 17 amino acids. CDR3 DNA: TGTGCCAGCAGCTTAAAAGGGGGCCGCTTCCTTAACACTGAAGCTTTCTTT. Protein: CASSLKGGRFLNTEAFF.

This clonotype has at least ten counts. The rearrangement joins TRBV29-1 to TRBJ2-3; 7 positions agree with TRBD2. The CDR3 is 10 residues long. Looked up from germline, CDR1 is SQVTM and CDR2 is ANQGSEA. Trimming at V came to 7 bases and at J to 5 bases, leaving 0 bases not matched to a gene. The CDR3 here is CSGGGDTQYF. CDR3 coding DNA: TGCAGCGGGGGGGGAGATACGCAGTATTTT.

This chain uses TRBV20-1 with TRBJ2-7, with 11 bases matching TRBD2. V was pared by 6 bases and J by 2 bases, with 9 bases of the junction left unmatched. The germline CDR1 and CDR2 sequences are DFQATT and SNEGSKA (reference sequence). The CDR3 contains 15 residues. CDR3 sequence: CSALSTSGATYEQYF. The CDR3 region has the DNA TGCAGTGCCCTCTCGACTAGCGGGGCCACCTACGAGCAGTACTTC.

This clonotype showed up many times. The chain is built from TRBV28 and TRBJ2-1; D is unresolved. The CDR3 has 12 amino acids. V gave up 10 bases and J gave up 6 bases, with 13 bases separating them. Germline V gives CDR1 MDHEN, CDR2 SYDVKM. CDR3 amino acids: CATILDSNEQFF. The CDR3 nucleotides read TGTGCCACCATTCTCGACTCCAATGAGCAGTTCTTC.